The 19 T cell receptor beta chains below come from one sample, sequenced in a study of metastatic and nonmetastatic thyroid tumors. MiXCR reprocessed the PCR reads for TCRdb. The table lists tens of thousands of clones, 33% of them singletons. Treatment of any kind had been given to no patient before thyroid surgery. Material for sequencing was tumor tissue. These receptors came from a female donor with papillary thyroid cancer or a benign thyroid nodule (not recorded which). Some clones in this sample may be carry-over from other donors' samples.

This chain links TRBV20-1 with TRBJ1-4; TRBD1 agrees at 9 bases. The CDR3 is made up of 14 amino acids. CDR1 DFQATT and CDR2 SNEGSKA come from the germline V gene (reference sequence). Trimming took 5 bases from V and 8 from J; bases not matched to a gene: 9. CDR3 residues: CSARGTGRREKLFF. CDR3 DNA: TGCAGTGCTCGAGGGACAGGGCGTCGAGAAAAACTGTTTTTT.

CDR3 sequence: CASSPTALGNTIYF. The DNA for the CDR3 is TGTGCCAGCAGTCCTACGGCGTTGGGGAACACCATATATTTT. The chain has TRBV6-1 and TRBJ1-3; D is unclear. The CDR3 loop spans 14 amino acids. CDR1 and CDR2 (germline): MNHNS, SASEGT. The V and J ends lost 5 bases and 7 bases respectively, with 15 bases between them.

The V gene is TRBV19, the J gene TRBJ2-2, with 11 bases matching TRBD2. V gave up 5 bases and J gave up 4 bases; unmatched junction bases: 3. The CDR3 contains 15 residues. CDR1 is LNHDA, CDR2 SQIVND, per germline (reference sequence). The CDR3 region has the DNA TGTGCCAGTAGTGATAGCGGGAGGGCCACCGGGGAGCTGTTTTTT. This sequence encodes CASSDSGRATGELFF.

The chain joins TRBV6-1 to TRBJ2-1, with D possibly matching TRBD2 (5 bases). The germline V gene encodes CDR1 MNHNS and CDR2 SASEGT. Deletions cut 5 bases from V and 14 bases from J, with 16 bases between. The CDR3 is 12 residues long. The CDR3 loop is CASSQTGNKEFF. CDR3 nucleotide sequence: TGTGCCAGCAGTCAGACCGGGAACAAGGAGTTCTTC.

This clone was recorded once. The rearrangement joins TRBV7-2 to TRBJ2-1, with 14 bases that match TRBD2. CDR3 length: 16 residues. Per the germline V gene, CDR1 is SGHTA and CDR2 is FQGNSA. The V gene end was trimmed by 0 bases and the J gene end by 7 bases; junction bases not matched to a gene: 2. CDR3 sequence: CASSLAGTSGGNEQFF. DNA for the CDR3: TGTGCCAGCAGCTTAGCGGGGACTAGCGGGGGTAATGAGCAGTTCTTC.

V usage is TRBV6-1 and J usage is TRBJ2-5, with 8 bases fitting TRBD2. The J call is uncertain, as TRBJ2-1 better fits the DNA end. The CDR3 extends over 14 amino acids. CDR1 is MNHNS and CDR2 is SASEGT in the germline V gene. As DNA, the CDR3 is TGTGCCAGCAGTGTACTAGCGGAAAACAATGAGCAGTTCTTC. Its protein product is CASSVLAENNEQFF.

This chain joins TRBV20-1 and TRBJ2-7; maybe TRBD2 (5 bases). Deletions cut 3 bases from V and 3 bases from J, with 9 bases between. The V gene's germline CDR1 is DFQATT and CDR2 SNEGSKA (reference sequence). The CDR3 spans 12 residues. DNA of the CDR3: TGCAGTGCTAGCGGACTGGTCTACGAGCAGTACTTC. It codes for CSASGLVYEQYF.

V and J are TRBV6-6 and TRBJ1-5; 10 bases are a match to TRBD1. V lost 2 bases, J lost 6 bases, and 4 bases stayed unmatched. Germline V gene lookup returns CDR1 MNHNY and CDR2 SVGAGI (reference sequence). The CDR3 totals 15 residues. The CDR3 spells CASSYPGQGFQPQHF. In DNA, the CDR3 is TGTGCCAGCAGTTACCCGGGACAGGGGTTTCAGCCCCAGCATTTT.

This sequence joins TRBV2 and TRBJ2-1, with 9 positions matching TRBD1. Germline-derived CDR1 and CDR2 are SNHLY and FYNNEI. This CDR3 has 13 residues. J gave up 7 bases and V 10 bases, and 8 bases lay outside the gene matches. The CDR3 sequence is CATLGQGWNEQFF. In nucleotides, the CDR3 is TGTGCCACGTTAGGACAGGGGTGGAATGAGCAGTTCTTC.

The chain uses TRBV5-1 and TRBJ2-7; 9 bases fit TRBD1. Germline V CDR1 and CDR2: SGHRS, YFSETQ. V was clipped by 0 bases and J by 6 bases; unmatched bases: 4. The CDR3 is made up of 14 amino acids. Here the CDR3 reads CASSLEGQGGEQYF. The CDR3 DNA reads as TGCGCCAGCAGCTTGGAGGGACAGGGAGGCGAGCAGTACTTC.

The chain joins TRBV7-9 to TRBJ1-1, with 8 bases lining up with TRBD1. Germline CDR1 and CDR2: SEHNR and FQNEAQ (reference sequence). This CDR3 is built from 12 residues. With 5 bases clipped from V and 7 bases from J, the junction kept 3 bases outside the gene matches. The CDR3 is CASSGTGLEAFF. Written as DNA, the CDR3 is TGTGCCAGCAGCGGGACAGGCCTTGAAGCTTTCTTT. The full variable domain, completed using reference TRBV7-9 and TRBJ1-1, is DTGVSQNPRHKITKRGQNVTFRCDPISEHNRLYWYRQTLGQGPEFLTYFQNEAQLEKSRLLSDRFSAERPKGSFSTLEIQRTEQGDSAMYLCASSGTGLEAFFGQGTRLTVV.

The chain joins TRBV30 to TRBJ2-5; D is uncertain. Germline assignment: CDR1 GTSNPN and CDR2 SVGIG (reference sequence). V was clipped by 2 bases and J by 0 bases, with 4 bases between them. CDR3 length: 12 amino acids. The DNA for the CDR3 is TGTGCCTGGAGTCGGGACCAAGAGACCCAGTACTTC. Amino acids: CAWSRDQETQYF.

The J gene is TRBJ1-6, the V gene TRBV24-1; no reliable D call. CDR3 length: 13 amino acids. CDR1 and CDR2 from the germline V gene are KGHDR and SFDVKD. The V end lost 4 bases, the J end lost 8 bases, and 8 bases lay between the germline ends. This CDR3 reads CATSESGDSPLHF. CDR3 in DNA: TGTGCCACCAGTGAGTCAGGAGATTCACCCCTCCACTTT.

There are a few counts of this clone. CDR3 loop: CASSQSLAGGYNEQFF. The CDR3 nucleotides read TGTGCCAGCAGCCAGTCCTTAGCGGGGGGCTACAATGAGCAGTTCTTC. This rearrangement joins TRBV11-2 to TRBJ2-1, with 10 bases that match TRBD2. Germline trimming cut 5 bases from V and 3 bases from J; bases unmatched to any gene: 7. Germline CDR1 and CDR2: SGHAT and FQNNGV. The CDR3 sequence is 16 residues long.

The chain links TRBV30 to TRBJ2-7; D unclear. The germline V gene encodes CDR1 GTSNPN and CDR2 SVGIG (reference sequence). This CDR3 has 12 residues. The germline V and J ends were trimmed by 6 bases and 7 bases, with 16 bases remaining between them. The CDR3 is CACAGVGGEQYF. CDR3 bases: TGTGCCTGTGCCGGAGTGGGTGGAGAGCAGTACTTC.

This clone was counted a few times. The chain is built from TRBV6-2 or TRBV6-3 and TRBJ2-5, with 10 bases aligning to TRBD1. Unmatched junction bases numbered 9, after V lost 0 bases and J lost 5 bases. The CDR3 is 17 amino acids. Per the germline V gene, CDR1 is MNHEY and CDR2 is SVGEGT. CDR3 region: CASSYSTGTGVEETQYF. The CDR3 nucleotides read TGTGCCAGCAGTTACTCGACAGGGACAGGGGTCGAGGAGACCCAGTACTTC.

This chain connects TRBV14 to TRBJ1-6; no clear D gene. Trimming removed 6 bases from V and 7 bases from J, with 13 bases in between. Germline V gene lookup returns CDR1 SGHDN and CDR2 FVKESK. This CDR3 is 14 amino acids long. CDR3 in amino acids: CASSRDMGNSPLHF. The CDR3 region has the DNA TGTGCCAGCAGTCGAGACATGGGGAATTCACCCCTCCACTTT.

The rearrangement uses TRBV6-2 or TRBV6-3 and TRBJ2-6; D unresolved. This CDR3 comprises 13 residues. V lost 8 bases, J lost 0 bases, and 5 bases lay in between. Germline assignment: CDR1 MNHEY and CDR2 SVGEGT. The CDR3 nucleotides are TGTGCCAGCGGGCGCTCTGGGGCCAACGTCCTGACTTTC. This encodes CASGRSGANVLTF.

This sequence joins TRBV20-1 and TRBJ2-5; TRBD1 agrees at 7 bases. The V gene end was trimmed by 2 bases and the J gene end by 5 bases; junction bases not matched to a gene: 11. From germline, CDR1 is DFQATT and CDR2 SNEGSKA (reference sequence). This CDR3 has 15 residues. This CDR3 reads CSARKVTGAVETQYF. The CDR3 nucleotides read TGCAGTGCTAGAAAAGTCACAGGGGCGGTTGAGACCCAGTACTTC.